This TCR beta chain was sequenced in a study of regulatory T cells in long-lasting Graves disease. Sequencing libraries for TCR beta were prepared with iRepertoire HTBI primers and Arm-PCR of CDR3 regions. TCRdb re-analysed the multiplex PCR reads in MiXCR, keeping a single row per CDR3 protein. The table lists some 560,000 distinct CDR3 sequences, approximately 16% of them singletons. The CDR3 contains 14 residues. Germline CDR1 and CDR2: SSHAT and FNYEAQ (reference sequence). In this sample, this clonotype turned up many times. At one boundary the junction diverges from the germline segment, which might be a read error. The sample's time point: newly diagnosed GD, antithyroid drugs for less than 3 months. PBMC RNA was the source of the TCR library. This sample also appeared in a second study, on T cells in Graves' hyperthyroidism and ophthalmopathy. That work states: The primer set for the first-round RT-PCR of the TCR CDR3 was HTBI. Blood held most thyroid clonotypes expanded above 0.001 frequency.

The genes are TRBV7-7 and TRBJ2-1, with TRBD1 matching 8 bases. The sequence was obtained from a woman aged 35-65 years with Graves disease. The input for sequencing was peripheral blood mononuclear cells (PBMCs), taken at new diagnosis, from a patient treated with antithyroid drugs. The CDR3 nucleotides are TGTGCTAGCAGCTTAGGGACAGGCCACAATGAGCAGTTCTTC. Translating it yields CASSLGTGHNEQFF.